This T cell receptor beta chain was observed in a study of vaccination effects on CD4 cells after COVID-19. As for the study in general: Following the second dose by a median of 72 days, the post-vaccine samples were obtained.

Here immunoSEQ multiplex PCR was the method, and the copy in TCRdb shows in-frame clones only, minus some. This sample has about 15,000 clones; about 70% occur once, and the top ten carry roughly 23%. On this clone: Antigen unknown.

In the ViraFEST assay, antigen-specific CD4+ clonotypes were identified by expansion after peptide-pool stimulation. CD4+ T cell isolation took place after 10 days of culture. Each person got two doses of an mRNA SARS-CoV-2 vaccine, BNT162b2 or mRNA-1273. A few million PBMC were placed in each well, which was supplemented with 10 IU/ml IL-2 and roughly 10 ug/ml peptides. A half-volume exchange with IL-2 medium occurred on days 3 and 7. With V trimmed by 3 bases and J by 6 bases, 3 bases remained unmatched. Germline V gene data show CDR1 as SGHRS and CDR2 as YFSETQ. The CDR3 spans 14 residues. The V call is TRBV5-1, the J call TRBJ1-2; TRBD1 matches 12 bases. The specimen was CD4+ T cells from PBMCs cultured with HCoV-NL63 spike peptides, collected after COVID-19 vaccination. The sequence was collected from a human donor who received a COVID-19 vaccine. In DNA form, the CDR3 reads TGCGCCAGCAGCTACGGGACAGGGGGCGATGGCTACACCTTC. Amino acids: CASSYGTGGDGYTF.